This T cell receptor beta chain was identified during a study of blood T cell repertoires in COVID-19. Study information: The samples span acute and convalescent COVID-19 from the United States, Italy and Spain. Sources were T cells, B-cell-depleted T cells, or PBMCs; the material itself was cDNA or gDNA.

In the original analysis: Researchers report that nucleated cell counts were estimated from reference gene primer amplification. Produced via immunoSEQ multiplex PCR; TCRdb's table is partial and in-frame only. For V, J and clone size, that table is used; D and trimming come from the DNA. The sample has 180,000 or so clones, around 82% seen once. This CDR3 has 15 residues. The trim removed 10 bases at V and 0 bases at J, leaving 8 bases unmatched. Germline V gives CDR1 LNHDA, CDR2 SQIVND (reference sequence). The chain couples TRBV19 to TRBJ2-1, with TRBD2 matching over 8 bases. Sequencing used peripheral blood. The clonotype comes from a woman of 80 years or more with acute or convalescent COVID-19. The CDR3 bases are TGTGCCACCAGTCCGAGCGGGAGCTCCTACAATGAGCAGTTCTTC. It codes for CATSPSGSSYNEQFF.